The 28 T cell receptor beta chains below all came from one sample that was sequenced in a study of blood T cell repertoires in COVID-19 (dated by TCRdb to 2020 to 2022). Libraries were built with the immunoSEQ multiplex PCR assay. Entries here come from immuneACCESS through TCRdb and include only in-frame sequences with V and J called. Some clones fail to appear in such tables; in the studies checked, an unresolved V gene covers under half of the shortfall, and the cause of the remainder is unknown. Across this sample there are approximately 80,000 clones, with about 82% seen only once. The ten largest clones take up 7% to 9% of the sample. Sequencing was done on a sample of peripheral blood. These receptors all come from a man aged 45-60 years with active COVID-19.

This chain links TRBV29-1 with TRBJ1-4; 7 bases fit TRBD1. Germline V gene sequence: CDR1 SQVTM, CDR2 ANQGSEA. This CDR3 is built from 17 residues. V lost 7 bases to trimming and J lost 3 bases; unmatched junction nucleotides: 17. CDR3 protein: CSAVEEGALEANEKLFF. In DNA form, the CDR3 reads TGCAGCGCTGTTGAGGAGGGGGCCCTTGAGGCTAATGAAAAACTGTTTTTT. The whole variable domain, filled in from reference TRBV29-1 and TRBJ1-4, reads SAVISQKPSRDICQRGTSLTIQCQVDSQVTMMFWYRQQPGQSLTLIATANQGSEATYESGFVIDKFPISRPNLTFSTLTVSNMSPEDSSIYLCSAVEEGALEANEKLFFGSGTQLSVL.

The rearrangement joins TRBV9 to TRBJ2-1; 9 bases fit TRBD2. The CDR3 contains 15 residues. With 0 bases clipped from V and 8 bases from J, the junction kept 6 bases outside the gene matches. CDR1 and CDR2 from the germline V gene are SGDLS and YYNGEE. In DNA, the CDR3 is TGTGCCAGCAGCGTAGGGGGACTAGCCCCGGATGAGCAGTTCTTC. Amino acids: CASSVGGLAPDEQFF.

The J gene is TRBJ1-2, the V gene TRBV29-1, with TRBD1 as a possible D gene (5 bases). V lost 3 bases and J 7 bases, leaving 12 bases between the germline ends. There are 12 residues in the CDR3. CDR1 is SQVTM and CDR2 is ANQGSEA in the germline V gene. CDR3 sequence reads: CSVERSGGGYTF. CDR3 DNA: TGCAGCGTTGAGCGATCCGGGGGTGGCTACACCTTC.

The J gene is TRBJ2-7, the V gene TRBV13; 10 nucleotides agree with TRBD2. This CDR3 spans 15 amino acids. Germline lookup yields CDR1 PRHDT and CDR2 FYEKMQ (reference sequence). J was trimmed by 3 bases and V by 8 bases; bases with no gene match: 10. This chain's CDR3 is CASGNTSGVYYEQYF. The CDR3 coding sequence is TGTGCCAGCGGAAACACTAGCGGGGTGTACTACGAGCAGTACTTC.

The chain employs TRBV14 and TRBJ2-1; TRBD1 agrees at 9 bases. The ends lost 4 bases at V and 9 bases at J; junction bases unmatched: 16. The CDR3 has 17 residues. CDR1 and CDR2 from the germline V gene are SGHDN and FVKESK. The CDR3 is CASSPPEGDRVVGEQFF. The CDR3 DNA reads TGTGCCAGCAGCCCTCCTGAGGGGGACAGGGTGGTCGGTGAGCAGTTCTTC.

V usage is TRBV11-2 and J usage is TRBJ1-6, with D uncertain. The V end was cut by 8 bases, the J end by 7 bases, with 12 bases between. The CDR3 covers 13 residues. Per the germline V gene, CDR1 is SGHAT and CDR2 is FQNNGV. CDR3 amino acids: CASSRGRNSPLHF. DNA for the CDR3: TGTGCCAGCTCACGCGGGAGGAATTCACCCCTCCACTTT.

The gene calls are TRBV30 and TRBJ1-1; unclear D gene. Germline V lookup: CDR1 GTSNPN, CDR2 SVGIG (reference sequence). V shed 8 bases and J shed 0 bases, with 22 bases lying between them. The CDR3 sequence is 16 residues long. CDR3 sequence (DNA): TGTGCCCGGACCGGGTCACACAATTGGATGAACACTGAAGCTTTCTTT. Amino acids: CARTGSHNWMNTEAFF.

The genes are TRBV5-5 and TRBJ2-3, with a possible D match to TRBD2 (5 bases). The germline CDR1 and CDR2 sequences are SGHKS and YYEKEE (reference sequence). Deletions cut 0 bases from V and 0 bases from J, with 8 bases between. This CDR3 has 15 residues. The CDR3 is CASSLGGSSTDTQYF. CDR3 coding DNA: TGTGCCAGCAGCTTGGGCGGGTCTAGCACAGATACGCAGTATTTT.

The chain links TRBV24-1 to TRBJ1-1; 8 bases are shared with TRBD1. Germline-derived CDR1 and CDR2 are KGHDR and SFDVKD. J lost 6 bases, V lost 5 bases, and 10 bases had no gene match. The length of the CDR3 is 15 residues. CDR3 DNA: TGTGCCACCAGTGGGTCAGGCAGGGGGCACCCTGAAGCTTTCTTT. Translated, it gives CATSGSGRGHPEAFF.

V is TRBV4-2 and J is TRBJ2-7; D not certain. Trimming removed 1 base at V and 3 bases at J, with 10 bases between. The V gene's germline CDR1 is LGHNA and CDR2 YNFKEQ. The CDR3 is 14 residues long. The CDR3 nucleotides are TGTGCCAGCAGCCAAGGGGCGTTATTCTACGAGCAGTACTTC. Translation: CASSQGALFYEQYF.

Only one count was recorded for this clone. The chain recombines TRBV19 with TRBJ1-5; 9 bases fit TRBD1. The CDR3 spans 16 residues. Germline V gives CDR1 LNHDA, CDR2 SQIVND (reference sequence). After removal of 10 bases from V and 3 bases from J, the junction contained 13 bases not matched to a gene. In DNA form, the CDR3 reads TGTGCCACCCTCCCGGGGGGACAGGGTCTCAATCAGCCCCAGCATTTT. It translates to CATLPGGQGLNQPQHF.

This clone was picked up one time. V is TRBV28 and J is TRBJ1-2; no clear D. Germline CDR1 is MDHEN and CDR2 is SYDVKM. The ends were cut back, 4 bases at V and 4 bases at J, with 4 bases in the middle. CDR3 size: 11 residues. The CDR3 here is CASSYSYGYTF. The CDR3 nucleotides are TGTGCCAGCAGTTATAGCTATGGCTACACCTTC.

This clone was detected a few times. The V call is TRBV30, the J call TRBJ1-1; D not resolved. Trimming removed 0 bases at V and 0 bases at J, with 5 bases between. Germline-derived CDR1 and CDR2 are GTSNPN and SVGIG (reference sequence). This CDR3 is 13 amino acids long. CDR3 in amino acids: CAWSVSLNTEAFF. The CDR3 DNA is TGTGCCTGGAGTGTAAGCCTGAACACTGAAGCTTTCTTT.

The rearrangement joins TRBV6-5 to TRBJ2-7; the D gene is possibly TRBD1 (6 bases). In germline, CDR1 is MNHEY, CDR2 SVGAGI. Trimming removed 8 bases from V and 5 bases from J, with 25 bases in between. The CDR3 has 16 amino acids. The CDR3, as DNA: TGTGCCAGCCGTTCTCCCGCCCCACAGGGTTTGCACGAGCAGTACTTC. It is translated as CASRSPAPQGLHEQYF.

The chain employs TRBV19 and TRBJ2-7, with a weak D call TRBD2 (6 bases). Per germline, CDR1 LNHDA and CDR2 SQIVND (reference sequence). The CDR3 is made up of 13 amino acids. Trimming removed 6 bases at V and 5 bases at J, with 14 bases between. CDR3 sequence (DNA): TGTGCCAGTAGCCCGAGGTCGGGGGACGAGCAGTACTTC. This codes for CASSPRSGDEQYF.

The chain has TRBV18 and TRBJ1-1, with 8 nucleotides matching TRBD1. The CDR3 runs to 13 residues. The germline V gene encodes CDR1 KGHSH and CDR2 LQKENI. V was clipped by 3 bases and J by 13 bases; unmatched bases: 10. DNA for the CDR3: TGTGCCAGCTCACCTTCCCAGGGGGCGCGTGGTTTCTTT. This translates into CASSPSQGARGFF.

DNA for the CDR3: TGTGCCAGCAGTTACCTAGGTGTCCTCGAGCAGTACTTC. Its protein is CASSYLGVLEQYF. The chain combines TRBV6-5 with TRBJ2-7; unclear D gene. From germline, CDR1 is MNHEY and CDR2 SVGAGI. V was shortened by 2 bases and J by 6 bases, with 11 bases between the two germline ends. The CDR3 sequence is 13 residues long.

This clone was counted a single time. V usage is TRBV4-1 and J usage is TRBJ2-7, with a possible D match to TRBD2 (6 bases). The CDR3 runs to 14 residues. Deletions cut 4 bases from V and 5 bases from J, with 15 bases between. CDR1 and CDR2 (germline): MGHRA, YSYEKL. The CDR3 DNA follows: TGCGCCAGCAGCCCGGAGGGCCCATTGGACGAGCAGTACTTC. Translating gives CASSPEGPLDEQYF.

J is TRBJ2-5 and V is TRBV29-1; D unclear. Germline CDR1 is SQVTM and CDR2 is ANQGSEA. The V end was cut by 3 bases, the J end by 6 bases, with 14 bases between. There are 13 residues in the CDR3. The CDR3 DNA follows: TGCAGCGTTGACGGCCGGAGCGAAAAGACCCAGTACTTC. Amino acids: CSVDGRSEKTQYF.

This CDR3 is CASSQEPSSYNEQFF. The CDR3 nucleotides are TGTGCCAGCAGCCAAGAACCCAGCTCCTACAATGAGCAGTTCTTC. The chain has TRBV4-2 and TRBJ2-1; D call uncertain. Per germline, CDR1 LGHNA and CDR2 YNFKEQ. The CDR3 consists of 15 residues. Deletions cut 0 bases from V and 0 bases from J, with 6 bases between.

The V and J genes are TRBV7-2 and TRBJ1-4, with 12 bases that match TRBD1. The CDR3 totals 16 residues. The germline gives CDR1 SGHTA, CDR2 FQGNSA. V gave up 1 base and J gave up 9 bases; unmatched junction bases: 6. The CDR3 DNA reads as TGTGCCAGCAGCTTAGGAGGGACAGGGGGCGTTCAAAAACTGTTTTTT. Protein sequence: CASSLGGTGGVQKLFF.

This clone appeared a single time. J is TRBJ2-7 and V is TRBV2; weak D call: TRBD2 (7 bases). V lost 4 bases and J 5 bases, leaving 15 bases between the germline ends. Per the germline V gene, CDR1 is SNHLY and CDR2 is FYNNEI. The length of the CDR3 is 14 residues. The CDR3 here is CASSVGGARDEQYF. As DNA, the CDR3 is TGTGCCAGCAGTGTAGGGGGGGCGCGGGACGAGCAGTACTTC.

This chain links TRBV7-9 with TRBJ2-3; 9 bases agree with TRBD2. The CDR3 length is 15 residues. Per the germline V gene, CDR1 is SEHNR and CDR2 is FQNEAQ (reference sequence). J lost 2 bases, V lost 10 bases, and 10 bases had no gene match. The CDR3 DNA reads TGTGCCACCAGAGGCACTAGCGGGTTCACAGATACGCAGTATTTT. Amino acid sequence: CATRGTSGFTDTQYF.

J is TRBJ1-2 and V is TRBV25-1; D not resolved. This CDR3 is built from 15 residues. Germline CDR1 and CDR2: MGHDK and SYGVNS. Between the trimmed V and J ends, which lost 3 bases and 3 bases, there was a span of 14 bases. The CDR3 region is CASSDHPTRYYGYTF. In nucleotides, the CDR3 is TGTGCCAGCAGTGACCACCCAACACGCTACTATGGCTACACCTTC.

The chain links TRBV19 to TRBJ1-2, with TRBD1 identical over 7 bases. The CDR3 contains 14 residues. Germline-derived CDR1 and CDR2 are LNHDA and SQIVND (reference sequence). V was pared by 7 bases and J by 5 bases, with 10 bases of the junction left unmatched. The CDR3 bases are TGTGCCAGTAATGAACCGAACAGGGGATATGGCTACACCTTC. Amino acids: CASNEPNRGYGYTF.

The chain has TRBV4-3 and TRBJ2-1; TRBD2 agrees at 7 bases. Germline CDR1 is LGHNA and CDR2 is YSLEER. J was trimmed by 4 bases and V by 0 bases; bases with no gene match: 9. The CDR3 sequence is 17 residues long. CDR3 residues: CASSQDWNSGLYNEQFF. CDR3 sequence (DNA): TGCGCCAGCAGCCAAGATTGGAATAGCGGGCTTTACAATGAGCAGTTCTTC.

This chain links TRBV5-4 with TRBJ2-1, with 9 bases that match TRBD1. The length of the CDR3 is 14 residues. The germline CDR1 and CDR2 sequences are SGHNT and YYREEE (reference sequence). Trimming cost V 4 bases and J 5 bases; bases outside gene matches: 4. The CDR3 reads CASSVDRGDNEQFF. CDR3 bases: TGTGCCAGCAGCGTTGACAGGGGGGACAATGAGCAGTTCTTC.

The J gene is TRBJ1-6, the V gene TRBV25-1; a possible D gene is TRBD1 (5 bases). Trimming removed 3 bases from V and 10 bases from J, with 16 bases in between. The CDR3 has 15 residues. CDR1 is MGHDK, CDR2 SYGVNS, per germline. As DNA, the CDR3 is TGTGCCAGCAGTGATAGCCTCCAGGGCTACTCACCCCTCCACTTT. Amino acids: CASSDSLQGYSPLHF. Full variable domain (rest looked up from reference TRBV25-1 and TRBJ1-6): EADIYQTPRYLVIGTGKKITLECSQTMGHDKMYWYQQDPGMELHLIHYSYGVNSTEKGDLSSESTVSRIRTEHFPLTLESARPSHTSQYLCASSDSLQGYSPLHFGNGTRLTVT.